This is a list of T cell receptor beta chains from one sample in a study of T cells after posttransplantation cyclophosphamide. Measured with immunoSEQ multiplex PCR; TCRdb has only the in-frame clones, and not every one. Recorded here are tens of thousands of clones, none singletons. Sequencing was done on a sample of PBMCs. These TCRs come from a woman aged 55-69 years in good health, CMV-negative, and a related stem cell transplant donor. The CDR3 runs from the conserved cysteine through the conserved F or W. Each record gives: clone size, CDR3 length, D gene, J gene, V gene, CDR3 protein, CDR3 DNA. The D gene is left open where the match is weak. Expanded clones are given a class, and other clones once, few, many or no size at all.

>many|14|-|TRBJ1-1|TRBV21-1
CASSIGQGDTEAFF
TGTGCCAGCAGCATCGGACAGGGGGACACTGAAGCTTTCTTT
>-|13|-|TRBJ2-3|TRBV18
CASSPSGTDTQYF
TGTGCCAGCTCACCATCGGGCACAGATACGCAGTATTTT
>few|13|TRBD1|TRBJ2-5|TRBV19
CASSTTGAGTQYF
TGTGCCAGTAGTACCACAGGGGCTGGGACCCAGTACTTC
>many|13|-|TRBJ1-5|TRBV6-1
CASSRQKKQPQHF
TGTGCCAGCAGTCGACAGAAAAAACAGCCCCAGCATTTT
>many|13|-|TRBJ1-2|TRBV5-6
CASSLEVGHGYTF
TGTGCCAGCAGCTTGGAAGTGGGGCATGGCTACACCTTC
>many|14|-|TRBJ2-5|TRBV5-4
CASSSPGEQETQYF
TGTGCCAGCAGCTCGCCGGGAGAACAAGAGACCCAGTACTTC
>many|15|TRBD2|TRBJ2-7|TRBV7-8
CASSSPGTRVHEQYF
TGTGCCAGCAGCTCTCCCGGGACTAGGGTCCACGAGCAGTACTTC
>many|18|TRBD2|TRBJ2-7|TRBV5-1
CASSLEGLAGARSYEQYF
TGCGCCAGCAGCTTGGAGGGACTAGCGGGAGCCCGCTCCTACGAGCAGTACTTC
>many|15|TRBD1|TRBJ2-2|TRBV4-3
CASSQRQGGTGELFF
TGCGCCAGCAGCCAAAGACAGGGGGGGACCGGGGAGCTGTTTTTT
>many|13|-|TRBJ2-2|TRBV12-1
CASTPRHTGELFF
TGTGCCAGCACCCCCAGGCACACCGGGGAGCTGTTTTTT
>many|15|-|TRBJ1-6|TRBV19
CASSPGITYNSPLHF
TGTGCCAGTAGTCCGGGGATCACCTATAATTCACCCCTCCACTTT
>-|14|TRBD1|TRBJ2-7|TRBV15
CATSRDKGAGEQYF
TGTGCCACCAGCAGAGATAAGGGGGCGGGCGAGCAGTACTTC
>many|16|TRBD2|TRBJ2-3|TRBV6-5
CASSYETSGVGGPQYF
TGTGCCAGCAGTTACGAGACTAGCGGGGTAGGTGGGCCGCAGTATTTT
>many|14|TRBD1|TRBJ2-7|TRBV7-9
CASSPGQGEDEQYF
TGTGCCAGCAGCCCTGGACAGGGGGAAGACGAGCAGTACTTC
>many|14|-|TRBJ2-7|TRBV11-1
CASSLFQGSDEQYF
TGTGCCAGCAGCTTATTCCAGGGCTCCGACGAGCAGTACTTC
>many|14|TRBD1|TRBJ2-5|TRBV27
CASRTGGGYETQYF
TGTGCCAGCAGGACAGGGGGCGGTTATGAGACCCAGTACTTC
>many|14|TRBD1|TRBJ1-6|TRBV6-1
CASSDRQGNSPLHF
TGTGCCAGCAGTGACAGACAGGGTAATTCACCCCTCCACTTT
>few|15|-|TRBJ2-2|TRBV18
CASSPLGANTGELFF
TGTGCCAGCTCACCACTAGGAGCCAACACCGGGGAGCTGTTTTTT
>many|16|TRBD1|TRBJ2-1|TRBV23-1
CASRGQGLKGYNEQFF
TGCGCCAGCAGGGGACAGGGGTTGAAGGGCTACAATGAGCAGTTCTTC
>many|15|TRBD2|TRBJ2-7|TRBV7-9
CASSPSGDSSYEQYF
TGTGCCAGCAGTCCAAGCGGGGATAGCTCCTACGAGCAGTACTTC
>many|16|TRBD1|TRBJ1-1|TRBV5-1
CASSLEGRGLNTEAFF
TGCGCCAGCAGCTTGGAAGGCAGGGGGCTCAACACTGAAGCTTTCTTT
>many|16|-|TRBJ1-5|TRBV7-8
CASSLEADHSNQPQHF
TGTGCCAGCAGCTTAGAAGCGGATCATAGCAATCAGCCCCAGCATTTT